This T cell receptor (beta chain) was profiled in a study of prognosis after radiotherapy for stage I lung cancer. Study-level results: Some patients went on to develop distant metastases. Their Shannon entropy after stereotactic body radiation therapy was lower, and its change from baseline was also lower. Median unique TCR clone counts of approximately 10,000 versus 7,000 showed a fall after stereotactic body radiation therapy.

This CDR3 is 15 amino acids long. V shed 6 bases and J shed 6 bases, with 19 bases lying between them. Genomic DNA was subjected to two-round multiplex PCR for amplification of TCR beta CDR3. For every TRBV and TRBJ gene, a specific primer was used in first-round PCR. TCRdb redid the calling of the multiplex PCR reads with MiXCR, one entry per CDR3 protein. This sample has 25,000 to 30,000 distinct CDR3 sequences; just over 40% occur once, and the top ten carry less than 35%. This clonotype has at least ten counts. Its specificity is not known. The sequences come from PBMCs, collected before or after stereotactic body radiation therapy (not recorded which). This sequence joins TRBV12-3 or TRBV12-4 and TRBJ2-3, with D possibly being TRBD1 (5 bases). This receptor was identified in a donor of 50 years or more with non-small cell lung cancer. This CDR3 reads CASSQQDPRVDTQYF. In nucleotides, the CDR3 is TGTGCCAGCAGCCAACAGGACCCCAGGGTGGATACGCAGTATTTT.